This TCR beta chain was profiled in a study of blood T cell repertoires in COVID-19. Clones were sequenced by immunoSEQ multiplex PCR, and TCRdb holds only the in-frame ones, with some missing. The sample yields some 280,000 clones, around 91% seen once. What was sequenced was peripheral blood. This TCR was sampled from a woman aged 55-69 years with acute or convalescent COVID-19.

The CDR3 DNA follows: TGTGCCAGCAGTTTACAGGATCCTTCACCCCTCCACTTT. Protein: CASSLQDPSPLHF. The V and J genes are TRBV27 and TRBJ1-6; D not certain. The CDR3 covers 13 residues. Trimming pared 2 bases from V and 9 bases from J, leaving 8 bases between. The germline V gene encodes CDR1 MNHEY and CDR2 SMNVEV (reference sequence).